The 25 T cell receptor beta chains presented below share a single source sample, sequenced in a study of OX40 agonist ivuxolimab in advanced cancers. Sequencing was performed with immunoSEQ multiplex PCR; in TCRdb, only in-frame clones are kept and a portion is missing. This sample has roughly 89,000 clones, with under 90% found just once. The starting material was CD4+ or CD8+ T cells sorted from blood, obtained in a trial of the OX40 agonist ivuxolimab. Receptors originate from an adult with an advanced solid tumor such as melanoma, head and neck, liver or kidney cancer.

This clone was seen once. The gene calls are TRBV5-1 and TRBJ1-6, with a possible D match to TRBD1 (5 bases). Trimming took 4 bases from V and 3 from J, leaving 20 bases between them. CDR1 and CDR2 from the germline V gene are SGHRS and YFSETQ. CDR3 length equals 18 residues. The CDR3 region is CASSLGRRASFYNSPLHF. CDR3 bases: TGCGCCAGCAGCCTGGGACGACGTGCCAGCTTCTATAATTCACCCCTCCACTTT.

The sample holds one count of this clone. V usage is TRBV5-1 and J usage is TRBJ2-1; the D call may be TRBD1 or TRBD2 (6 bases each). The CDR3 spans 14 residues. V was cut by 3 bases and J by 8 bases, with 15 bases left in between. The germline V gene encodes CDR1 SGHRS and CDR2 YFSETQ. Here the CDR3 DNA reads TGCGCCAGCAGCTCAGGAGGGGGTTTTTATGAGCAGTTCTTC. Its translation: CASSSGGGFYEQFF.

The CDR3: CASRAAAGGDYNEQFF. CDR3 bases: TGTGCCAGCAGAGCAGCAGCGGGGGGGGACTACAATGAGCAGTTCTTC. The chain joins TRBV4-2 to TRBJ2-1, with TRBD2 matching over 10 bases. With V trimmed by 6 bases and J by 3 bases, 8 bases remained unmatched. The CDR3 sequence is 16 residues long. The V gene's germline CDR1 is LGHNA and CDR2 YNFKEQ.

CDR3 loop: CASSLIKTGNTGELFF. DNA of the CDR3: TGCGCCAGCAGCCTCATAAAGACAGGAAACACCGGGGAGCTGTTTTTT. This chain links TRBV4-1 with TRBJ2-2; D perhaps matches TRBD1 (6 bases). Germline V gives CDR1 MGHRA, CDR2 YSYEKL. The CDR3 covers 16 residues. The V gene lost 4 bases and the J gene lost 2 bases, with 14 bases spanning the gap.

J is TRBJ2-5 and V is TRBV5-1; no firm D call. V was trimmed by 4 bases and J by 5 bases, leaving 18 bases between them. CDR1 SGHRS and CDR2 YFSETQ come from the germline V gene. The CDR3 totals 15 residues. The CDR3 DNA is TGCGCCAGCAGCCGCGACAAGGCCGATGGGGAGACCCAGTACTTC. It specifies CASSRDKADGETQYF.

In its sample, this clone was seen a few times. The CDR3 loop reads CASSLGRGNIQYF. The CDR3 nucleotides are TGTGCCAGCAGCTTAGGGCGGGGAAACATTCAGTACTTC. The chain employs TRBV7-6 and TRBJ2-4; D is perhaps TRBD2 (6 bases). This CDR3 comprises 13 residues. Germline CDR1 reads SGHVS; CDR2 reads FNYEAQ. The germline V and J ends were trimmed by 1 base and 6 bases, with 7 bases remaining between them. Full variable domain (rest looked up from reference TRBV7-6 and TRBJ2-4): GAGVSQSPRYKVTKRGQDVALRCDPISGHVSLYWYRQALGQGPEFLTYFNYEAQQDKSGLPNDRFSAERPEGSISTLTIQRTEQRDSAMYRCASSLGRGNIQYFGAGTRLSVL.

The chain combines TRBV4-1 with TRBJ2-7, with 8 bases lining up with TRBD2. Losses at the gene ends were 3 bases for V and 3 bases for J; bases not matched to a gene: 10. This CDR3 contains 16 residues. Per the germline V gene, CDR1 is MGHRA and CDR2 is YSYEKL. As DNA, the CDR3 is TGCGCCAGCAGCCATCACGGCGGGGGGAAGGGCTACGAGCAGTACTTC. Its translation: CASSHHGGGKGYEQYF.

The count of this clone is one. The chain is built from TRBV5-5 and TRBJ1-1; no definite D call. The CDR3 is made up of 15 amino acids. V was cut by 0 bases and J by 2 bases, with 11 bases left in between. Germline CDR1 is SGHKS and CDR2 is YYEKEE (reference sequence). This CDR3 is CASSLGGDGNTEAFF. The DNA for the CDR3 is TGTGCCAGCAGCTTGGGGGGAGATGGAAACACTGAAGCTTTCTTT. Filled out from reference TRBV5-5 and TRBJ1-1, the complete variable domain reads DAGVTQSPTHLIKTRGQQVTLRCSPISGHKSVSWYQQVLGQGPQFIFQYYEKEERGRGNFPDRFSARQFPNYSSELNVNALLLGDSALYLCASSLGGDGNTEAFFGQGTRLTVV.

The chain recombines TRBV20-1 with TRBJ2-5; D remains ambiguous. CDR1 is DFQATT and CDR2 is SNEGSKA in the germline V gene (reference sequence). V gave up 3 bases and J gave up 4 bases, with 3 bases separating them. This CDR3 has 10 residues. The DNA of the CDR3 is TGCAGTGCTAGGATAGAGACCCAGTACTTC. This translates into CSARIETQYF.

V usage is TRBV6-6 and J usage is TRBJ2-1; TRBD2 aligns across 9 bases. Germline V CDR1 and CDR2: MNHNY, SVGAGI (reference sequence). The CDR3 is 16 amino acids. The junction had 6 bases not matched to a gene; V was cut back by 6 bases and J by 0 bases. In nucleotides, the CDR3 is TGTGCCAGCAGACGGAGCGGGGGGACCTCCTACAATGAGCAGTTCTTC. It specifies CASRRSGGTSYNEQFF.

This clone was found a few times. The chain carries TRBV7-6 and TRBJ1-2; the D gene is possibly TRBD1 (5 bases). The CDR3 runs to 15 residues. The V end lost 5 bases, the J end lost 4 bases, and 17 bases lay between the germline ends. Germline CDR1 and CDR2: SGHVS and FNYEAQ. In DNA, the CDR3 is TGTGCCAGCAGCCCGACAGCTTCGAGGGGCTATGGCTACACCTTC. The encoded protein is CASSPTASRGYGYTF.

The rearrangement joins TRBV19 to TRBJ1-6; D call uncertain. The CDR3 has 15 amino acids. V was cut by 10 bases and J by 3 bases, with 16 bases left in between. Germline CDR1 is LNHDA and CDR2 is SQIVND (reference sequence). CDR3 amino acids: CATSDGGLYNSPLHF. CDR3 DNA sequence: TGTGCCACTTCGGACGGCGGCCTCTATAATTCACCCCTCCACTTT.

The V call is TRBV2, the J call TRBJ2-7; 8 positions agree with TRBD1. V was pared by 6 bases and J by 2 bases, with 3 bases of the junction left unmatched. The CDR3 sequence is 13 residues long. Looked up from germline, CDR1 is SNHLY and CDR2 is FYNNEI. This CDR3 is CASSGQGPYEQYF. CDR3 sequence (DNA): TGTGCCAGCAGCGGACAGGGTCCCTACGAGCAGTACTTC.

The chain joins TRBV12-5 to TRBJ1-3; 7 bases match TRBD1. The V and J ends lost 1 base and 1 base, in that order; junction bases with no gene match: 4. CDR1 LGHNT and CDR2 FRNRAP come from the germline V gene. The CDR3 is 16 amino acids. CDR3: CASGLGDSFSGNTIYF. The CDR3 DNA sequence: TGTGCTAGTGGTTTGGGGGACAGTTTTTCTGGAAACACCATATATTTT.

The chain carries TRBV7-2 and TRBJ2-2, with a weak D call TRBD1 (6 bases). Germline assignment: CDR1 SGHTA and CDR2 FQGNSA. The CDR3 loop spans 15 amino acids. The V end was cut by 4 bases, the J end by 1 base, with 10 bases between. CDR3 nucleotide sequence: TGTGCCAGCAGCTACCGAGGGGGGAACACCGGGGAGCTGTTTTTT. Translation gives CASSYRGGNTGELFF.

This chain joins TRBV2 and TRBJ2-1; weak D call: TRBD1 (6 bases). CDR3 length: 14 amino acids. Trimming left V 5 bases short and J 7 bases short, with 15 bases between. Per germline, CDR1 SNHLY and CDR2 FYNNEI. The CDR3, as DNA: TGTGCCAGCAGTTTAGACAGGACTTCGAATGAGCAGTTCTTC. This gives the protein CASSLDRTSNEQFF.

CDR3 coding DNA: TGCGCCAGCAGCTTGGCCCTTACTAGTAGTGAGCAGTTCTTC. Its translation is CASSLALTSSEQFF. The chain is built from TRBV5-1 and TRBJ2-1, with a possible D match to TRBD2 (5 bases). This CDR3 comprises 14 residues. V was cut by 0 bases and J by 9 bases, with 13 bases left in between. Germline V gene data show CDR1 as SGHRS and CDR2 as YFSETQ.

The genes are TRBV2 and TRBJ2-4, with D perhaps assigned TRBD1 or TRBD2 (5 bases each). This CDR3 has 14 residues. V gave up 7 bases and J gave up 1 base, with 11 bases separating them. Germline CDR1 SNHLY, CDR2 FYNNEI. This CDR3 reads CASTRGVAKNIQYF. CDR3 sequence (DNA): TGTGCCAGCACCCGAGGGGTGGCCAAAAACATTCAGTACTTC.

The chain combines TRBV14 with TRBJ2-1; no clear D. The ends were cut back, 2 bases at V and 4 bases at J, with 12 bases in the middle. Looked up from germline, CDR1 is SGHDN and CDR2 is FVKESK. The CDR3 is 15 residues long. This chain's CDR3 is CASSQLQNYYNEQFF. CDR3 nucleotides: TGTGCCAGCAGCCAATTACAGAACTATTACAATGAGCAGTTCTTC.

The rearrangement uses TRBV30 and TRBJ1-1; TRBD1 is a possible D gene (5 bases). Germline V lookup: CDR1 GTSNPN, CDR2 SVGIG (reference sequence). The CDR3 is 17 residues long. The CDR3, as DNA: TGTGCTGCCATGAGGGTTTGGAGCTGGGGGATGAACACTGAAGCTTTCTTT. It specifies CAAMRVWSWGMNTEAFF.

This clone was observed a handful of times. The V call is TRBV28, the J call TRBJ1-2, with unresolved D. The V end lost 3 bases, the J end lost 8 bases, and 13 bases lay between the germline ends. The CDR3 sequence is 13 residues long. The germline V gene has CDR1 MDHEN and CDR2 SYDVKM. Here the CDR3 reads CASSFSGSRGYTF. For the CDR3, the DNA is TGTGCCAGCAGTTTTTCCGGGAGCCGGGGCTACACCTTC.

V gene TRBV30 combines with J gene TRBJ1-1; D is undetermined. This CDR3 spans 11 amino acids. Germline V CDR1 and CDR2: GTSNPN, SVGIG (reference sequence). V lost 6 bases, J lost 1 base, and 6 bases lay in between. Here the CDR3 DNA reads TGTGCCTGTGAAAGGAACACTGAAGCTTTCTTT. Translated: CACERNTEAFF.

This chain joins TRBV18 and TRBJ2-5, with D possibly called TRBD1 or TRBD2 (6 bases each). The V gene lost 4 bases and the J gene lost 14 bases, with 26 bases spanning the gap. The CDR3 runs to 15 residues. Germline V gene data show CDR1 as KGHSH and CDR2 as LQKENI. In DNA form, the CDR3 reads TGTGCCAGCTCACTTTACCAGACTGGAGGGGGGCCTGCATACTTC. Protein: CASSLYQTGGGPAYF.

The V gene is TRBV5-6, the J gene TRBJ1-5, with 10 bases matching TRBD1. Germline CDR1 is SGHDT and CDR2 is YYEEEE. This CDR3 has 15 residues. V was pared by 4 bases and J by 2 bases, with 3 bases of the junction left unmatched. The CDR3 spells CASSLGTGGNQPQHF. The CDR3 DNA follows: TGTGCCAGCAGCCTCGGGACAGGGGGCAATCAGCCCCAGCATTTT.

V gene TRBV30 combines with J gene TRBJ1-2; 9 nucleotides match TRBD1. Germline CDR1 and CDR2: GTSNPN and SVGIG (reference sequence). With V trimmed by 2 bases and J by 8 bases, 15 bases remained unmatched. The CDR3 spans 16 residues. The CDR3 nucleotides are TGTGCCTGGAGTAGGGGAGAGGGACAGGGTAATTACGGCTACACCTTC. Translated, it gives CAWSRGEGQGNYGYTF.